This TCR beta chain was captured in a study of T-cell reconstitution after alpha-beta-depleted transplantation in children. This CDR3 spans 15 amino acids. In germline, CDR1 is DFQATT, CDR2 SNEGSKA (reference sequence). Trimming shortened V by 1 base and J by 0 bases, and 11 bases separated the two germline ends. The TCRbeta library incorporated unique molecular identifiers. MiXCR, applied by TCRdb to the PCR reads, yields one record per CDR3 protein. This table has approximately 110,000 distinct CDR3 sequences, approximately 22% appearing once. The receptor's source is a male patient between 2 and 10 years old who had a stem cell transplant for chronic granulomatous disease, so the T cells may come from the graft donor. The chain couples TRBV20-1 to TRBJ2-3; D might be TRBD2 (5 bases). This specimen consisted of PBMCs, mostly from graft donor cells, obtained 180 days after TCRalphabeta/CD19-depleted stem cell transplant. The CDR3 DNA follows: TGCAGTGCTAGAGGTCAGCGGAGTAGCACAGATACGCAGTATTTT. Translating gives CSARGQRSSTDTQYF.